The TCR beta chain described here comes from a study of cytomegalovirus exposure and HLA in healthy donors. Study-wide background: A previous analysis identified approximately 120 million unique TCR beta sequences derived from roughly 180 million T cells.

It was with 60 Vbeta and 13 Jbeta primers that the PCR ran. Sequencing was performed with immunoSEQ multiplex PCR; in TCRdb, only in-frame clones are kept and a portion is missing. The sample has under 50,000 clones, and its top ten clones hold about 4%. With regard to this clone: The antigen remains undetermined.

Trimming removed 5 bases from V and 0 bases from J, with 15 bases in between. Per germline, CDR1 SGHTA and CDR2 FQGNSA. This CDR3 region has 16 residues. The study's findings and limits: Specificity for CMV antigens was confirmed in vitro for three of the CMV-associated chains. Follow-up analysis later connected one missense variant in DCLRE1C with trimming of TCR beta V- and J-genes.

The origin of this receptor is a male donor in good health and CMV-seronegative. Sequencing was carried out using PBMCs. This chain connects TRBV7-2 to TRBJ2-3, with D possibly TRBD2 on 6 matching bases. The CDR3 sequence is CASSPVVAASTDTQYF. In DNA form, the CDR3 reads TGTGCCAGCAGCCCCGTGGTAGCGGCTAGCACAGATACGCAGTATTTT.